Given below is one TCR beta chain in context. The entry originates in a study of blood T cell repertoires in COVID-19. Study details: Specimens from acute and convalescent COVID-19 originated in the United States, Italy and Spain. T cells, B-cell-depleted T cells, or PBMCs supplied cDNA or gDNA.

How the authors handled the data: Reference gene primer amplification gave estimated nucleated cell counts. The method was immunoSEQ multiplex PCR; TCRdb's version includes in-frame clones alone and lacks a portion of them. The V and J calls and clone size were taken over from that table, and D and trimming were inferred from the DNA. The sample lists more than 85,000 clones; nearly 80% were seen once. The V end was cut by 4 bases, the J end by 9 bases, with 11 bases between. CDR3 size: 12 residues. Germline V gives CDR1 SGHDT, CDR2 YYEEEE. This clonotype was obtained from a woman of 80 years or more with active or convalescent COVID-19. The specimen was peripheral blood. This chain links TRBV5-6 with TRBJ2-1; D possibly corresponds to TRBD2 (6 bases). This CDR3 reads CASSILASEQFF. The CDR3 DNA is TGTGCCAGCAGCATACTAGCATCTGAGCAGTTCTTC. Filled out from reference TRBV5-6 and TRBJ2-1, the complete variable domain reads DAGVTQSPTHLIKTRGQQVTLRCSPKSGHDTVSWYQQALGQGPQFIFQYYEEEERQRGNFPDRFSGHQFPNYSSELNVNALLLGDSALYLCASSILASEQFFGPGTRLTVL.